This T cell receptor beta chain was captured by sequencing in a study of neurological immune-mediated disorders. A single record per CDR3 protein comes from TCRdb applying MiXCR to the 5' RACE reads. The data contain under 70,000 distinct CDR3 sequences, 5.2% of them singletons. Findings and caveats of the study: The greatest TCR clonal expansion occurred in HTLV-1-associated myelopathy and the least in multiple sclerosis, which fell below healthy controls. No expanded-clone CDR3 amino acid sequence recurred across subjects, suggesting private TCR-beta repertoires. When repertoires were grouped phylogenetically, those of 18 of 34 multiple sclerosis patients fell into one related-CDR3 cluster, a possible signature.

This clonotype was counted many times. Its target is unknown. The CDR3 contains 13 residues. CDR1 is SGHRS, CDR2 YFSETQ, per germline. V was cut by 3 bases and J by 3 bases, with 10 bases left in between. The receptor was isolated from a woman in her twenties or thirties with multiple sclerosis. The gene calls are TRBV5-1 and TRBJ2-7; the D gene is possibly TRBD1 (5 bases). The specimen was PBMCs. In nucleotides, the CDR3 is TGCGCCAGCAGCTCTGACAGATACTACGAGCAGTACTTC. Protein: CASSSDRYYEQYF.